This TCR beta chain was sequenced for a study of patients and donors after allogeneic stem cell transplantation. One entry per CDR3 protein results from TCRdb running MiXCR on the RT-PCR reads. The sample gives some 87,000 distinct CDR3 sequences, roughly 48% of which show up once; 50% to 75% is in the top ten. This CDR3 has 16 residues. The germline CDR1 and CDR2 sequences are SEHNR and FQNEAQ (reference sequence). V lost 1 base, J lost 3 bases, and 12 bases lay in between. This chain links TRBV7-9 with TRBJ1-4; D not certain. Sequences were obtained from blood, either unsorted or a sorted T cell fraction (not recorded which). The TCR comes from a human donor who was either an allogeneic HSCT recipient or a stem cell or donor lymphocyte infusion donor (not recorded which). It is not recorded whose cells these are; they may come from a transplant donor. The CDR3 DNA is TGTGCCAGCAGCTTAGTCGTTTTTACGGCTAATGAAAAACTGTTTTTT. This encodes CASSLVVFTANEKLFF.